Listed below are T cell receptor beta chains from one sample, sequenced in a study of T cells in Graves' hyperthyroidism and ophthalmopathy. TCRdb reprocessed the multiplex PCR reads via MiXCR and lists one record per CDR3 protein. The profile shows some 690,000 distinct CDR3 sequences, about 18% of them singletons. The sample comprised blood. The receptors stem from a man aged 50 or older with Graves' hyperthyroidism. Both conserved end residues are part of each CDR3. The D gene is left open where the match is weak. Expanded clones get a size class; other rows say once, few or many, or leave the size out.

>TRBV27|NA|NA|TRBJ1-2
TGTGCCAGCAGTTCGCTTCGGGGTTATGGCTACACCTTC
CASSSLRGYGYTF
>TRBV24-1|NA|many|TRBJ2-5
TGTGCCACCAGTAAACCGTCGGCCTCGACAGTGACTACGAAGACCCAGTACTTC
CATSKPSASTVTTKTQYF
>TRBV28|NA|many|TRBJ2-5
NA
CASSSSDRVQETQYF
>TRBV27|TRBD1|few|TRBJ2-7
TGTGCCAGCAGCTATAATCTGGGACAGGCCTACGAGCAGTACTTC
CASSYNLGQAYEQYF
>TRBV7-9|TRBD2|few|TRBJ2-1
TGTGCCAGCAGCACTAGCGGAACCTTCTACAATGAGCAGTTCTTC
CASSTSGTFYNEQFF
>TRBV5-1|NA|many|TRBJ2-7
TGTGCCAGCAGTCCCGGACAGCCCTACGAGCAGTACTTC
CASSPGQPYEQYF
>TRBV6-1|TRBD2|few|TRBJ2-1
TGTGCCAGCAAACGGACTAGACCAGGTACTGAGCAGTTCTTC
CASKRTRPGTEQFF
>TRBV7-9|NA|many|TRBJ2-7
TGTGCCAGCAGTCCTGATCCCCCCTCTTACGAGCAGTACTTC
CASSPDPPSYEQYF
>TRBV6-1|NA|many|TRBJ1-6
TGTGCCTCCCGCCGGGACGAAGTATCACCCCTCCACTTT
CASRRDEVSPLHF
>TRBV19|NA|NA|TRBJ1-1
TGTGCGACATTCGACACTGAAGCTTTCTTT
CATFDTEAFF
>TRBV18|NA|NA|TRBJ2-5
TGTGCCAGCTCACCATGGGGAAAGACCCAGTACTTC
CASSPWGKTQYF
>TRBV28|NA|many|TRBJ1-2
TGTGCCAGCAGTTTTACCCCACATGGACTGTTGGATGGCTACACCTTC
CASSFTPHGLLDGYTF
>TRBV7-9|TRBD1|many|TRBJ1-2
TGTGCCAGCTCCCTAGGGCAGGGGGCTAACTATGGCTACACCTTC
CASSLGQGANYGYTF
>TRBV9|NA|few|TRBJ2-1
TGTGCCAGCAGCGTAGAGGGTAGACCATACAATGAGCAGTTCTTC
CASSVEGRPYNEQFF
>TRBV6-1|TRBD2|many|TRBJ2-2
TGTGCCAGCAGTCGACTAGCGGGAGGCTCAGGGGAGCTGTTTTTT
CASSRLAGGSGELFF
>TRBV5-1|NA|many|TRBJ2-7
TGCGCCAGCAGCTTGGACTACTACGAGCAGTACTTC
CASSLDYYEQYF
>TRBV5-4|NA|NA|TRBJ1-2
TGTGCCAGCAGTATACAGGTGGCTAACTATGGCTACACCTTC
CASSIQVANYGYTF
>TRBV7-8|NA|NA|TRBJ2-7
TGTGCCAGCAGCTCGAGGCCCCGAACCTACGAGCAGTACTTC
CASSSRPRTYEQYF
>TRBV14|NA|NA|TRBJ2-7
TGTGCCAGCAGCCAAGATGGGGGGCCTTTCTTCTCCTACGAGCAGTACTTC
CASSQDGGPFFSYEQYF
>TRBV3-1|NA|many|TRBJ2-3
TGTGCCAGCAGCCAAGATCGAGCAGATACGCAGTATTTT
CASSQDRADTQYF
>TRBV18|TRBD2|many|TRBJ2-3
TGTGCCAGCTCCCAGTCGGGACTAGTCTTAAGGACAGATACGCAGTATTTT
CASSQSGLVLRTDTQYF
>TRBV9|NA|few|TRBJ2-1
TGTGCCAGCAGCGTATCAACGGGGGCCTACAATGAGCAGTTCTTC
CASSVSTGAYNEQFF
>TRBV3-1|NA|NA|TRBJ1-1
TGTGCCAGCAGCCACAACAGGGCTAGGAACACTGAAGCTTTCTTT
CASSHNRARNTEAFF